The present T cell receptor beta chain was sequenced within a study of OX40 agonist ivuxolimab in advanced cancers. Overall study context: Patients received ivuxolimab, an agonistic anti-OX40 (CD134) antibody. Cohort: about 80% men, mean age approximately 60, aged about 20 to 90.

As concerns this clone: What it binds is not known.

Study-level points and caveats: What antigens the expanded peripheral T cells recognized was never established. Low normalized T-cell clonal expansion also characterized some of the nonresponders.

TCRdb keeps only in-frame clones here, not all; method: immunoSEQ multiplex PCR. The data hold about 55,000 clones, with approximately 86% observed a single time. Sequenced material: CD4+ or CD8+ T cells sorted from blood, taken in a trial of the OX40 agonist ivuxolimab. This TCR derives from an adult with an advanced solid tumor such as melanoma, head and neck, liver or kidney cancer.

CDR3 nucleotide sequence: TGTGCCAGCAGGTTAACGACCAAAGGGACAGGGGGCTTCAATGAGCAGTTCTTC. It codes for CASRLTTKGTGGFNEQFF. The chain carries TRBV7-9 and TRBJ2-1; 12 bases are a match to TRBD1. V gave up 6 bases and J gave up 6 bases; unmatched junction bases: 15. This CDR3 spans 18 amino acids. Looked up from germline, CDR1 is SEHNR and CDR2 is FQNEAQ (reference sequence).